These 24 T cell receptor beta chains originate from one sample sequenced in a study of T-cell reconstitution after alpha-beta-depleted transplantation in children. TCRbeta library construction was performed incorporating unique molecular identifiers. MiXCR, applied by TCRdb to the PCR reads, yields one record per CDR3 protein. The repertoire consists of more than 150,000 distinct CDR3 sequences, with about 14% occurring once and the leading ten covering under 15%. Sequencing used PBMCs from the stem cell graft donor, obtained from the stem cell graft. These receptors all come from a human donor who donated a stem cell graft to a child with acute lymphoblastic leukemia.

In its sample, this clonotype was seen a few times. The chain links TRBV19 to TRBJ1-5, with a tentative D call TRBD1 (5 bases). The CDR3 length is 16 residues. Germline CDR1 and CDR2: LNHDA and SQIVND (reference sequence). V was cut by 5 bases and J by 5 bases, with 19 bases left in between. The CDR3 bases are TGTGCCAGTAGTGCCTATGGGACTGTAACGGATCAGCCCCAGCATTTT. Its protein product is CASSAYGTVTDQPQHF.

There are many counts of this clonotype. This rearrangement joins TRBV28 to TRBJ1-2; 7 bases map to TRBD1. Germline trimming cut 4 bases from V and 5 bases from J; bases unmatched to any gene: 13. The V gene's germline CDR1 is MDHEN and CDR2 SYDVKM. The CDR3 is made up of 16 amino acids. Here the CDR3 reads CASSSGGVGGAYGYTF. The CDR3 nucleotides are TGTGCCAGCAGTTCGGGGGGGGTAGGGGGCGCGTATGGCTACACCTTC.

The chain links TRBV5-1 to TRBJ2-1, with 7 bases matching TRBD1. Germline V CDR1 and CDR2: SGHRS, YFSETQ. With V trimmed by 3 bases and J by 4 bases, 13 bases remained unmatched. CDR3 length equals 17 residues. CDR3 DNA: TGCGCCAGCAGCTCCACTACCCCGGGACAGCGATACAATGAGCAGTTCTTC. It translates to CASSSTTPGQRYNEQFF.

V gene TRBV6-5 combines with J gene TRBJ2-7, with a weak D call TRBD1 (5 bases). The length of the CDR3 is 17 residues. Trimming removed 3 bases from V and 0 bases from J, with 18 bases in between. Looked up from germline, CDR1 is MNHEY and CDR2 is SVGAGI. CDR3: CASSYYGTGQSSYEQYF. DNA of the CDR3: TGTGCCAGCAGTTATTACGGAACAGGTCAGAGCTCCTACGAGCAGTACTTC.

For this clonotype: One base away lies a much larger clone, so this may be a sequencing read error. Without the conserved terminal phenylalanine or tryptophan, this CDR3 likely stems from a read error. The genes are TRBV7-8 and TRBJ1-1; 7 bases are shared with TRBD1. This CDR3 contains 16 residues. From germline, CDR1 is SGHVS and CDR2 FQNEAQ. The ends lost 5 bases at V and 1 base at J; junction bases unmatched: 10. CDR3 nucleotides: TGTGCCAGCAGCAGGAGACGTGGGACAGCGAACACTGAAGCTTTCGTT. Its translation: CASSRRRGTANTEAFV.

The gene calls are TRBV5-1 and TRBJ2-7; 7 nucleotides align to TRBD1. The trim removed 4 bases at V and 1 base at J, leaving 11 bases unmatched. This CDR3 spans 16 amino acids. Germline V gene lookup returns CDR1 SGHRS and CDR2 YFSETQ. This chain's CDR3 is CASSPSSGTVSYEQYF. The CDR3 DNA reads as TGCGCCAGCAGCCCCAGCTCCGGGACAGTTTCCTACGAGCAGTACTTC.

V and J are TRBV11-3 and TRBJ1-1; a weak D match, TRBD1 (6 bases). Trimming took off 5 bases at V and 2 bases at J, with 9 bases between the two ends. The CDR3 spans 13 residues. The germline V gene has CDR1 SGHNT and CDR2 YENEEA. The CDR3 DNA reads TGTGCCAGCAGCAAGGGGGGAAACACTGAAGCTTTCTTT. Translating gives CASSKGGNTEAFF.

CDR3 in DNA: TGTGCCAGCAGCTTAACAAGGGTCGCGCGAGGTGAAAAACTGTTTTTT. Translating it yields CASSLTRVARGEKLFF. J is TRBJ1-4 and V is TRBV7-8; D ambiguous. CDR1 is SGHVS and CDR2 is FQNEAQ in the germline V gene. V dropped 2 bases and J dropped 7 bases, with 17 bases sitting between them. The CDR3 extends over 16 amino acids.

The rearrangement uses TRBV11-2 and TRBJ1-3; D remains unclear. CDR1 and CDR2 (germline): SGHAT, FQNNGV. This CDR3 has 17 amino acids. V was shortened by 5 bases and J by 0 bases, with 17 bases between the two germline ends. Written as DNA, the CDR3 is TGTGCCAGCAGCCTCCAAGTAAACAGCGTCTCTGGAAACACCATATATTTT. Translated, it gives CASSLQVNSVSGNTIYF.

This clonotype was counted ten times or more. The rearrangement links TRBV6-5 to TRBJ1-1; TRBD1 matches 7 bases. CDR1 and CDR2 (germline): MNHEY, SVGAGI. There are 17 residues in the CDR3. The V and J ends lost 4 bases and 0 bases, in that order; junction bases with no gene match: 11. The CDR3 nucleotides read TGTGCCAGCAGTTCGCATCCGGGACAGATCATGAACACTGAAGCTTTCTTT. This sequence encodes CASSSHPGQIMNTEAFF.

This clonotype was counted at least ten times. The rearrangement links TRBV12-3 or TRBV12-4 to TRBJ2-3; a possible D gene is TRBD1 (6 bases). CDR3 length: 16 residues. V lost 7 bases and J lost 3, with 20 bases in between. CDR3 nucleotides: TGTGCCAGCAACAGAATGACAGGCCTCAGGACAGATACGCAGTATTTT. It yields the protein CASNRMTGLRTDTQYF.

The chain has TRBV20-1 and TRBJ1-1; 7 bases are a match to TRBD1. Looked up from germline, CDR1 is DFQATT and CDR2 is SNEGSKA (reference sequence). This CDR3 spans 15 amino acids. V gave up 0 bases and J gave up 1 base; unmatched junction bases: 5. This CDR3 reads CSARDNNRGNTEAFF. Written as DNA, the CDR3 is TGCAGTGCTAGAGATAATAACAGGGGGAACACTGAAGCTTTCTTT.

This clonotype was seen ten or more times. V is TRBV2 and J is TRBJ1-2, with D uncertain. The V gene lost 2 bases and the J gene lost 3 bases, with 13 bases spanning the gap. Germline CDR1 is SNHLY and CDR2 is FYNNEI. The CDR3 covers 15 residues. Written as DNA, the CDR3 is TGTGCCAGCAGTGAATCTGGGGAGTCTTACTATGGCTACACCTTC. Its protein is CASSESGESYYGYTF.

A few counts support this clonotype. The rearrangement uses TRBV20-1 and TRBJ1-1, with D possibly being TRBD1 (6 bases). The V gene lost 0 bases and the J gene lost 5 bases, with 13 bases spanning the gap. Germline loops: CDR1 DFQATT, CDR2 SNEGSKA (reference sequence). The CDR3 runs to 14 residues. The chain's CDR3 is CSARDMGAQTEAFF. The CDR3 bases are TGCAGTGCTAGAGATATGGGGGCGCAGACTGAAGCTTTCTTT.

In this sample, this clonotype turned up many times. DNA of the CDR3: TGCGCCAGCAACCCGAACGGCGGGAGTGGGGAGACCCAGTACTTC. Protein: CASNPNGGSGETQYF. The chain has TRBV5-1 and TRBJ2-5; 7 bases align to TRBD2. CDR1 SGHRS and CDR2 YFSETQ come from the germline V gene. Trimming at V came to 6 bases and at J to 5 bases, leaving 13 bases not matched to a gene. The CDR3 has 15 residues. The full variable domain, completed using reference TRBV5-1 and TRBJ2-5, is KAGVTQTPRYLIKTRGQQVTLSCSPISGHRSVSWYQQTPGQGLQFLFEYFSETQRNKGNFPGRFSGRQFSNSRSEMNVSTLELGDSALYLCASNPNGGSGETQYFGPGTRLLVL.

This clonotype occurred a few times. The gene calls are TRBV12-3 or TRBV12-4 and TRBJ2-2; D may be TRBD1 or TRBD2 (5 bases each). The V gene lost 5 bases and the J gene lost 1 base, with 14 bases spanning the gap. This CDR3 spans 16 amino acids. CDR3 sequence (DNA): TGTGCCAGCAGTCCCTCGGGACCCCTGAACACCGGGGAGCTGTTTTTT. This sequence encodes CASSPSGPLNTGELFF.

Note on this clonotype: The junction departs from the called germline gene at one end, perhaps through a read error. This chain uses TRBV20-1 with TRBJ1-2; D is unresolved. The CDR3 extends over 13 amino acids. CDR1 and CDR2 from the germline V gene are DFQATT and SNEGSKA (reference sequence). The CDR3: CSASLLRSGGYPF. The DNA for the CDR3 is TGCAGTGCTAGTCTATTAAGGAGCGGCGGCTACCCCTTC.

In its sample, this clonotype was seen many times. The genes are TRBV5-1 and TRBJ1-1; possible D gene TRBD1, 5 bases. The CDR3 totals 14 residues. V lost 0 bases to trimming and J lost 5 bases, with 11 bases between them. Germline V gene data show CDR1 as SGHRS and CDR2 as YFSETQ. DNA of the CDR3: TGCGCCAGCAGCTTGGTAGGGGCGCGAACTGAAGCTTTCTTT. This sequence encodes CASSLVGARTEAFF.

This clonotype has more than one count but fewer than ten. V and J are TRBV20-1 and TRBJ1-1; D is ambiguous. The CDR3 is 14 residues long. V lost 7 bases and J 3 bases, leaving 18 bases between the germline ends. From germline, CDR1 is DFQATT and CDR2 SNEGSKA (reference sequence). The CDR3, as DNA: TGCAGTGGAGGGCAGGCCGGATGGGACACTGAAGCTTTCTTT. Its protein product is CSGGQAGWDTEAFF.

This clonotype was picked up many times. The V and J genes are TRBV15 and TRBJ2-2, with 13 bases lining up with TRBD2. The V gene's germline CDR1 is LNHNV and CDR2 YYDKDF (reference sequence). This CDR3 spans 18 amino acids. V gave up 3 bases and J gave up 2 bases; unmatched junction bases: 6. The CDR3 nucleotides read TGTGCCACCAGCAGGTCGGGACTAGCGGGACTAAACACCGGGGAGCTGTTTTTT. Protein: CATSRSGLAGLNTGELFF.

This clonotype was found many times. This chain joins TRBV12-3 or TRBV12-4 and TRBJ1-1; D remains ambiguous. V shed 5 bases and J shed 2 bases, with 15 bases lying between them. This CDR3 has 15 residues. The CDR3 coding sequence is TGTGCCAGCAGTAGCCAAGGACGGCTAAACACTGAAGCTTTCTTT. This sequence encodes CASSSQGRLNTEAFF.

Of note for this clonotype: Since a much larger clone is just one base distant, this may be a read error. The genes are TRBV20-1 and TRBJ2-1; 13 nucleotides match TRBD2. CDR3 length: 16 amino acids. Germline assignment: CDR1 DFQATT and CDR2 SNEGSKA (reference sequence). The CDR3 nucleotides are TGCTGTGCTAGAGATTGGGGACTAGCGGGAATCAATGAGCAGTTCTTC. Its translation is CCARDWGLAGINEQFF.

Turning to this clonotype: One base away lies a much larger clone, so this may be a sequencing read error. V and J are TRBV5-1 and TRBJ2-7; 7 nucleotides line up with TRBD1. This CDR3 has 15 residues. Per germline, CDR1 SGHRS and CDR2 YFSETQ. The CDR3 DNA reads as TGCGCCAGCAGCTGGGGCGGACAGGCGTCCTACGACCAGTACTTC. Protein: CASSWGGQASYDQYF.

This clonotype came up many times. The chain uses TRBV20-1 and TRBJ2-6, with 10 bases lining up with TRBD1. The CDR3 is made up of 15 amino acids. Unmatched junction bases numbered 4, after V lost 2 bases and J lost 6 bases. Germline V gives CDR1 DFQATT, CDR2 SNEGSKA (reference sequence). CDR3 coding DNA: TGCAGTGCTAGATTTGGGACAGGGGTGGCCAACGTCCTGACTTTC. Translation: CSARFGTGVANVLTF.